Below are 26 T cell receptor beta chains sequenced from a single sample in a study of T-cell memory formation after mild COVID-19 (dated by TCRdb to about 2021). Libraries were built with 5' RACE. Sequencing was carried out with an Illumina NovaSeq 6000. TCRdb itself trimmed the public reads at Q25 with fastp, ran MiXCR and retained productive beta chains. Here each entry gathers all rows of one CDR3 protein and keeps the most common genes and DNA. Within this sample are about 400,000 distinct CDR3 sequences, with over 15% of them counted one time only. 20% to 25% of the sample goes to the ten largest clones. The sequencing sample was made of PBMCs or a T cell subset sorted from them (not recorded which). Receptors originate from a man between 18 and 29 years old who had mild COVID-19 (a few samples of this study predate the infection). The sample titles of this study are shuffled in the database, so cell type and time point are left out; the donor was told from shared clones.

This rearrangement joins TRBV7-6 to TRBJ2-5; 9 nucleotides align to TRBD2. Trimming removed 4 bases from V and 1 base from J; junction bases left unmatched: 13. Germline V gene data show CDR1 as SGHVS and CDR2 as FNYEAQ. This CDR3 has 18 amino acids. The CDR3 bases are TGTGCCAGCAGCTGGCGGCGGGGGGGCCGATTTGCCCAAGAGACCCAGTACTTC. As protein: CASSWRRGGRFAQETQYF.

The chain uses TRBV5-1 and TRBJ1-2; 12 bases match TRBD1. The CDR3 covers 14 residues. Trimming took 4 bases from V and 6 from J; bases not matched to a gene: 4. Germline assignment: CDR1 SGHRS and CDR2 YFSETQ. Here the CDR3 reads CASSGDRGPHGYTF. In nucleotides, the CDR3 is TGCGCCAGCAGCGGGGACAGGGGGCCGCATGGCTACACCTTC.

CDR3 sequence: CASSVVSLDADTQYF. The CDR3 bases are TGTGCCAGCAGCGTAGTCTCCTTAGACGCAGATACGCAGTATTTT. The rearrangement links TRBV9 to TRBJ2-3; no clear D. Trimming stripped 0 bases from V and 4 bases from J, with 12 bases between. This CDR3 is 15 amino acids long. Germline CDR1 SGDLS, CDR2 YYNGEE.

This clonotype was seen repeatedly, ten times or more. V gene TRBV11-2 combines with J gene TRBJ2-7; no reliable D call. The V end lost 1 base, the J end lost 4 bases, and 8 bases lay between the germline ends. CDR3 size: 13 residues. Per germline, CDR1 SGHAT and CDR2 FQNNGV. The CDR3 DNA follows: TGTGCCAGCAGCTTAGTCGTCGGATACGAGCAGTACTTC. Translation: CASSLVVGYEQYF.

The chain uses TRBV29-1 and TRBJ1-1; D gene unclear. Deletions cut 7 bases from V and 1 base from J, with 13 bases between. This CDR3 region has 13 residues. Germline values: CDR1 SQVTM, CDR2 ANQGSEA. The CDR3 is CSADGVQNTEAFF. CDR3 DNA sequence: TGCAGCGCCGACGGGGTACAGAACACTGAAGCTTTCTTT.

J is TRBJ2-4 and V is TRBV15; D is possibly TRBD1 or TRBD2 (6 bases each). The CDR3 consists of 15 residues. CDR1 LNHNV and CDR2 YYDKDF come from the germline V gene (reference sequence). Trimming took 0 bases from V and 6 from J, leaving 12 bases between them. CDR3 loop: CATSRDSGARNIQYF. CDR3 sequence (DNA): TGTGCCACCAGCAGAGATTCGGGGGCGAGAAACATTCAGTACTTC.

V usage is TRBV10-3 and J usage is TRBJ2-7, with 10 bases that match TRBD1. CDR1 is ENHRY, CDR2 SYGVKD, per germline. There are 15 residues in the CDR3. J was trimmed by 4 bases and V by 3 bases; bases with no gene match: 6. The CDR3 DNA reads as TGTGCCATCAGTGATTCGGGACAGGGGAATTACGAGCAGTACTTC. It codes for CAISDSGQGNYEQYF.

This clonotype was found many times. Written as DNA, the CDR3 is TGCGCCAGCAGCCAAGGGACAGGGGGTCATATTGAGACCCAGTACTTC. It translates to CASSQGTGGHIETQYF. The V gene is TRBV5-1, the J gene TRBJ2-5; 11 bases agree with TRBD1. The V and J ends lost 4 bases and 5 bases, in that order; junction bases with no gene match: 10. Germline CDR1 SGHRS, CDR2 YFSETQ. This CDR3 region has 16 residues.

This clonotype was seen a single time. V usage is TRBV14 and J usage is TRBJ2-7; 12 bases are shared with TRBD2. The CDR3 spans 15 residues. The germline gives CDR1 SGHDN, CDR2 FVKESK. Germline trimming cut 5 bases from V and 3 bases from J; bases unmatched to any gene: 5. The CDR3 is CASSKLAGGVYEQYF. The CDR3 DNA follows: TGTGCCAGCAGCAAACTAGCGGGGGGAGTCTACGAGCAGTACTTC.

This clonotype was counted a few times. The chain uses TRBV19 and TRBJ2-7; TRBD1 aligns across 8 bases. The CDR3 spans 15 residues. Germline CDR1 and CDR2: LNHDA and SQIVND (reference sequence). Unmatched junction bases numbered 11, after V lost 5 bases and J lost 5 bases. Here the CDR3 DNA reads TGTGCCAGTAGTCGTTATTGGCAGGGGGCGAACGAGCAGTACTTC. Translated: CASSRYWQGANEQYF.

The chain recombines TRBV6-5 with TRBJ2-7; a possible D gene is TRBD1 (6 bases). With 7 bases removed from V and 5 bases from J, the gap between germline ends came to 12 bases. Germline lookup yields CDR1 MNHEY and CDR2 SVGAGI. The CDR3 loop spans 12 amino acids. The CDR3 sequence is CASKQGGNEQYF. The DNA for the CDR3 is TGTGCCAGCAAACAGGGTGGTAACGAGCAGTACTTC.

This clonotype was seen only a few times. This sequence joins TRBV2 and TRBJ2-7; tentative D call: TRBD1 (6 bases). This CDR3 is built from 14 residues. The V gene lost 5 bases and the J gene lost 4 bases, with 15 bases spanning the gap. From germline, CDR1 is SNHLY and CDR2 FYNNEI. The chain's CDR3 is CASSFGTISYEQYF. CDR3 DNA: TGTGCCAGCAGTTTCGGGACAATCTCTTACGAGCAGTACTTC.

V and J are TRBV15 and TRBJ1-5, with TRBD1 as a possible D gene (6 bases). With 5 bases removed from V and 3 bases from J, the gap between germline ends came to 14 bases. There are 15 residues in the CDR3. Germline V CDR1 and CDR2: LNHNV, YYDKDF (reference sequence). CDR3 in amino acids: CATSVYTGFNQPQHF. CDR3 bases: TGTGCCACCAGCGTGTATACAGGGTTCAATCAGCCCCAGCATTTT.

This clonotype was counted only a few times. As DNA, the CDR3 is TGTGCCAGCATGCAAGAGACCCAGTACTTC. Amino acids: CASMQETQYF. The chain links TRBV6-5 to TRBJ2-5; D is ambiguous. Germline V gene lookup returns CDR1 MNHEY and CDR2 SVGAGI. The CDR3 is 10 amino acids. Between the trimmed V and J ends, which lost 7 bases and 2 bases, there was a span of 2 bases.

CDR3 DNA: TGTGCCAGCAAACTAGCGGGGGGAGATGAGCAGTTCTTC. Translation gives CASKLAGGDEQFF. The V call is TRBV5-4, the J call TRBJ2-1; 12 bases agree with TRBD2. CDR1 and CDR2 (germline): SGHNT, YYREEE (reference sequence). The length of the CDR3 is 13 residues. Trimming took 6 bases from V and 8 from J; bases not matched to a gene: 3.

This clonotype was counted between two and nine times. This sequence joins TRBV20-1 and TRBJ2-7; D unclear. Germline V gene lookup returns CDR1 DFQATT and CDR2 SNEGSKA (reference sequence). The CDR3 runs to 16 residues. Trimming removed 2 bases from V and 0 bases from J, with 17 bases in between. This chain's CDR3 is CSARLRTGRLSYEQYF. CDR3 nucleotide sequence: TGCAGTGCTAGACTCCGGACGGGCCGCCTCTCCTACGAGCAGTACTTC.

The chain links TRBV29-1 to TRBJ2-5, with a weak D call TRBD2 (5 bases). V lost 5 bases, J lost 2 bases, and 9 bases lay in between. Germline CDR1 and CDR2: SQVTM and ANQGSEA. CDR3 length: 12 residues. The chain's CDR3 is CSVFGDQETQYF. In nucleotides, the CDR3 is TGCAGCGTTTTCGGGGATCAAGAGACCCAGTACTTC.

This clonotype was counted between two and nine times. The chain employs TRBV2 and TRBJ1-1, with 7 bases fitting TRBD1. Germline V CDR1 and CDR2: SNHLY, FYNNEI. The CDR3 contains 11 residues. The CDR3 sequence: CSQGLNTEAFF. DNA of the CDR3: TGTTCACAGGGGCTGAACACTGAAGCTTTCTTT.

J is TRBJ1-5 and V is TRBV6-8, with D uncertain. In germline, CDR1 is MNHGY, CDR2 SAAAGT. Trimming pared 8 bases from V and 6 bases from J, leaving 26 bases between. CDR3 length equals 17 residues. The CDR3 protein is CASHSPPLGRAVQPQHF. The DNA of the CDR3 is TGTGCCAGCCATTCGCCCCCTCTGGGTCGGGCCGTTCAGCCCCAGCATTTT.

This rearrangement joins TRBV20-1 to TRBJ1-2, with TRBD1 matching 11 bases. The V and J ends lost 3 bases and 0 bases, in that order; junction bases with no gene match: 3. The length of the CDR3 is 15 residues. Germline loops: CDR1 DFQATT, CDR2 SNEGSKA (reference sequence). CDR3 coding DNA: TGCAGTGCTAGGGGACAGGGGGTATCTAACTATGGCTACACCTTC. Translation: CSARGQGVSNYGYTF.

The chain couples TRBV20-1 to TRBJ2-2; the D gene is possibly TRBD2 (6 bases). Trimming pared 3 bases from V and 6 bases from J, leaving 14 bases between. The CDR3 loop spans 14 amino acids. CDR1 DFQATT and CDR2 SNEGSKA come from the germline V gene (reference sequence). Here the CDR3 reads CSASYWDFPGELFF. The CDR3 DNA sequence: TGCAGTGCTAGCTACTGGGACTTTCCCGGGGAGCTGTTTTTT.

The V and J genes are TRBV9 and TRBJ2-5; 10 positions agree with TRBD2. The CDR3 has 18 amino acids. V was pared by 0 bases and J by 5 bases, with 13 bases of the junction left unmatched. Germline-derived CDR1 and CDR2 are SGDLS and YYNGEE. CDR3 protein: CASSVAPVKRGGLETQYF. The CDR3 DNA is TGTGCCAGCAGCGTAGCTCCCGTTAAGCGGGGGGGCCTCGAGACCCAGTACTTC.

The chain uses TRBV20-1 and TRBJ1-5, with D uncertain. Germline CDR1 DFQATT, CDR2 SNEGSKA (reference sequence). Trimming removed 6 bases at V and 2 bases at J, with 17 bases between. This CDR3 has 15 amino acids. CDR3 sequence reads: CSAVRRSVGNQPQHF. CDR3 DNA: TGCAGTGCGGTCCGAAGGTCGGTGGGCAATCAGCCCCAGCATTTT.

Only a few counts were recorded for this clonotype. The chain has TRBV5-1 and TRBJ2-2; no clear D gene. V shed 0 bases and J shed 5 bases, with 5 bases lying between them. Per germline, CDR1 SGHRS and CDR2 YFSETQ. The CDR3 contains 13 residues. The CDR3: CASSLVQTGELFF. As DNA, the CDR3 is TGCGCCAGCAGCTTGGTCCAAACCGGGGAGCTGTTTTTT.

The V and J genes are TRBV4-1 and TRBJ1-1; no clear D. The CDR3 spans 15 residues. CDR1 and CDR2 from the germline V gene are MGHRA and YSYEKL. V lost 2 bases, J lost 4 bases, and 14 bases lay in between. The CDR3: CASSQPGGSLTEAFF. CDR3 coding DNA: TGCGCCAGCAGCCAACCGGGTGGCAGCCTCACTGAAGCTTTCTTT.

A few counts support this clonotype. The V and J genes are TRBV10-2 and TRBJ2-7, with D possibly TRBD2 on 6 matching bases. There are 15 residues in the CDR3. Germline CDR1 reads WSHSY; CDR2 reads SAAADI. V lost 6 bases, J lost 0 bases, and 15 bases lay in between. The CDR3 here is CASRRLGGSSYEQYF. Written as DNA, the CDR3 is TGCGCCAGCAGGAGACTGGGGGGAAGCTCCTACGAGCAGTACTTC.